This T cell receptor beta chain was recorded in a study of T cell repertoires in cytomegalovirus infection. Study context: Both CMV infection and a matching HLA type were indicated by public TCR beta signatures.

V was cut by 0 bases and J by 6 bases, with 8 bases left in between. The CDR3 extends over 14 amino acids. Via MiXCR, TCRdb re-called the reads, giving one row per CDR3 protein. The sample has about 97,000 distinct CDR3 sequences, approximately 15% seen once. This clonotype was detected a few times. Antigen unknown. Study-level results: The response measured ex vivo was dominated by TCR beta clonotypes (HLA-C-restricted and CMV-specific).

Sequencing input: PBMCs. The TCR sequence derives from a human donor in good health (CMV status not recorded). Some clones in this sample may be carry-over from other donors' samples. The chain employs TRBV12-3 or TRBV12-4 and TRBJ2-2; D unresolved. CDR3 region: CASSLARKAGELFF. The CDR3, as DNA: TGTGCCAGCAGTTTAGCGAGGAAAGCCGGGGAGCTGTTTTTT.